These T cell receptor beta chains were read from a single sample in a study of identifying expanded T cells in peripheral blood. Using immunoSEQ multiplex PCR, the repertoire was profiled, and TCRdb retains in-frame clones only, with some absent. The table has some 95,000 clones, approximately 86% seen once; the top ten hold 4.5% to 7%. Input material: blood. The origin of the receptors is a person aged 18 to 70 in good health. The CDR3 runs from the conserved cysteine through the conserved F or W. The order of the fields is V gene, clone size, J gene, D gene, CDR3 protein, CDR3 DNA. The D gene is left open where the match is weak. For some rows the clone size is stated as once, few or many, or as a class when expanded; others skip it.

v_call: TRBV7-9
clone_size: .
j_call: TRBJ2-6
d_call: .
cdr3_aa: CASSLLGSGANVLTF
cdr3_nt: TGTGCCAGCAGCCTACTTGGCTCTGGGGCCAACGTCCTGACTTTC

v_call: TRBV18
clone_size: .
j_call: TRBJ1-5
d_call: .
cdr3_aa: CASSPDPVGGNQPQHF
cdr3_nt: TGTGCCAGCTCACCAGATCCTGTTGGCGGCAATCAGCCCCAGCATTTT

v_call: TRBV7-9
clone_size: .
j_call: TRBJ1-2
d_call: .
cdr3_aa: CASTKRDFHYGYTF
cdr3_nt: TGTGCCAGCACCAAGAGGGATTTTCACTATGGCTACACCTTC

v_call: TRBV11-3
clone_size: once
j_call: TRBJ1-1
d_call: .
cdr3_aa: CASSLGSGEAFF
cdr3_nt: TGTGCCAGCAGCTTAGGGAGTGGTGAAGCTTTCTTT

v_call: TRBV30
clone_size: .
j_call: TRBJ2-7
d_call: .
cdr3_aa: CAWSVQEAPFHEQYF
cdr3_nt: TGTGCCTGGAGTGTACAGGAGGCTCCGTTCCACGAGCAGTACTTC

v_call: TRBV7-2
clone_size: .
j_call: TRBJ1-5
d_call: .
cdr3_aa: CASSLDTYSNQPQHF
cdr3_nt: TGTGCCAGCAGCTTAGACACCTATAGCAATCAGCCCCAGCATTTT

v_call: TRBV6-1
clone_size: .
j_call: TRBJ1-6
d_call: .
cdr3_aa: CASSEGGTSNSPLHF
cdr3_nt: TGTGCCAGCAGTGAAGGGGGGACAAGTAATTCACCCCTCCACTTT

v_call: TRBV30
clone_size: .
j_call: TRBJ1-2
d_call: .
cdr3_aa: CACLRWDMGSGYTF
cdr3_nt: TGTGCCTGCCTCAGGTGGGACATGGGGTCTGGCTACACCTTC

v_call: TRBV5-4
clone_size: .
j_call: TRBJ2-5
d_call: TRBD1
cdr3_aa: CASSLGGDRATETQYF
cdr3_nt: TGTGCCAGCAGCTTGGGTGGGGACAGGGCCACGGAGACCCAGTACTTC

v_call: TRBV30
clone_size: once
j_call: TRBJ1-5
d_call: .
cdr3_aa: CAWSASRGAGPQHF
cdr3_nt: TGTGCCTGGAGTGCCTCCCGGGGGGCAGGGCCCCAGCATTTT

v_call: TRBV7-9
clone_size: .
j_call: TRBJ1-2
d_call: TRBD1
cdr3_aa: CASSLGTDFNYGYTF
cdr3_nt: TGTGCCAGCAGCCTTGGGACAGATTTCAACTATGGCTACACCTTC

v_call: TRBV5-4
clone_size: .
j_call: TRBJ2-3
d_call: .
cdr3_aa: CASSLPHTDTQYF
cdr3_nt: TGTGCCAGCAGCCTCCCGCACACAGATACGCAGTATTTT

v_call: TRBV5-1
clone_size: once
j_call: TRBJ1-1
d_call: .
cdr3_aa: CASSPGHGNTEAFF
cdr3_nt: TGCGCCAGCAGCCCGGGACATGGGAACACTGAAGCTTTCTTT

v_call: TRBV6-6
clone_size: once
j_call: TRBJ2-7
d_call: .
cdr3_aa: CASSYDAFYEQYF
cdr3_nt: TGTGCCAGCAGTTACGACGCCTTTTACGAGCAGTACTTC

v_call: TRBV7-2
clone_size: .
j_call: TRBJ2-7
d_call: .
cdr3_aa: CASSPHDRTAGGEQYF
cdr3_nt: TGTGCCAGCAGCCCTCACGACCGGACTGCCGGCGGGGAGCAGTACTTC

v_call: TRBV11-3
clone_size: .
j_call: TRBJ1-2
d_call: .
cdr3_aa: CASSLDPTANYGYTF
cdr3_nt: TGTGCCAGCAGCTTAGACCCGACAGCAAACTATGGCTACACCTTC

v_call: TRBV4-3
clone_size: .
j_call: TRBJ2-1
d_call: .
cdr3_aa: CASSQDRAVEQFF
cdr3_nt: TGCGCCAGCAGCCAAGATAGGGCGGTTGAGCAGTTCTTC

v_call: TRBV28
clone_size: .
j_call: TRBJ1-6
d_call: .
cdr3_aa: CASSFERAGGSLLHF
cdr3_nt: TGTGCCAGCAGTTTTGAGCGGGCCGGGGGATCACTCCTCCACTTT